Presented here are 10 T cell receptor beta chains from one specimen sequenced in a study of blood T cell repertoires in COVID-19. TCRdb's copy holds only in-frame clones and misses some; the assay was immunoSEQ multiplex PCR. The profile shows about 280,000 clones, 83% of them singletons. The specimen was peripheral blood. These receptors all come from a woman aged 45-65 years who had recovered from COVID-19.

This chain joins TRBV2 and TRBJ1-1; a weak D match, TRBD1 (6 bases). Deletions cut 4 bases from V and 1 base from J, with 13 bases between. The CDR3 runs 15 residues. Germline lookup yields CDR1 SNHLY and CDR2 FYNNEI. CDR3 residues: CASSAQGWGNTEAFF. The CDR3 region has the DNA TGTGCCAGCAGTGCACAGGGTTGGGGGAACACTGAAGCTTTCTTT.

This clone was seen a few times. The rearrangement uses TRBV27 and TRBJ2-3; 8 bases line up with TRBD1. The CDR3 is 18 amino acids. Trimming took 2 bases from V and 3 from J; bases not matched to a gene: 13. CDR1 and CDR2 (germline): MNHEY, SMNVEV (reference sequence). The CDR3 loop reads CASSLDGQGFPATDTQYF. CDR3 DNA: TGTGCCAGCAGTTTAGACGGACAGGGTTTTCCCGCGACAGATACGCAGTATTTT.

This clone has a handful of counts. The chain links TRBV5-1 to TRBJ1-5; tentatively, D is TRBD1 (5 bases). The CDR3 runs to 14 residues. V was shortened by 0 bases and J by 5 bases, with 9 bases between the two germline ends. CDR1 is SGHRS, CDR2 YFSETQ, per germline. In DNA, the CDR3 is TGCGCCAGCAGCTTGGGACAGACGGATCAGCCCCAGCATTTT. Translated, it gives CASSLGQTDQPQHF.

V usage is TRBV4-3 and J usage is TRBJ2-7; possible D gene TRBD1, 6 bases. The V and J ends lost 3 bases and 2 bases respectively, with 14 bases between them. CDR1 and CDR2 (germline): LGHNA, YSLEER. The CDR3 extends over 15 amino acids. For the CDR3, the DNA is TGCGCCAGCAGCCACCTTACAGGGAGAGCCTACGAGCAGTACTTC. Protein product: CASSHLTGRAYEQYF.

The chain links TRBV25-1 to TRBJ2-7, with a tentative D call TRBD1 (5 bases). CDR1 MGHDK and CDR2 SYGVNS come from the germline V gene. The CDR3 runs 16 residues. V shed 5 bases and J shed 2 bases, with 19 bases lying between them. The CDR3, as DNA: TGTGCCAGCAGTACCACTCATTACCCCAGGGCCTACGAGCAGTACTTC. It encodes CASSTTHYPRAYEQYF.

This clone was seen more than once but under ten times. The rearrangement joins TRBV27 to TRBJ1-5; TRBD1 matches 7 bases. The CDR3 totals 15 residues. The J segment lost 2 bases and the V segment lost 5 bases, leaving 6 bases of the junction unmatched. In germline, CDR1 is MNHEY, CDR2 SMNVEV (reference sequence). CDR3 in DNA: TGTGCCAGCAGTAAGAACAGGGGCGGCAATCAGCCCCAGCATTTT. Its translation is CASSKNRGGNQPQHF.

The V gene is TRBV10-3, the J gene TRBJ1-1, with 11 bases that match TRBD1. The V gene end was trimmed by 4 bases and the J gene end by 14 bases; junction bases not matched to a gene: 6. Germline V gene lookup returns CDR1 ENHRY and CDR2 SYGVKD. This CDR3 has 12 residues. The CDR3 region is CAISARDRGKFF. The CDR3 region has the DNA TGTGCCATCAGTGCCCGGGACAGGGGGAAATTCTTT.

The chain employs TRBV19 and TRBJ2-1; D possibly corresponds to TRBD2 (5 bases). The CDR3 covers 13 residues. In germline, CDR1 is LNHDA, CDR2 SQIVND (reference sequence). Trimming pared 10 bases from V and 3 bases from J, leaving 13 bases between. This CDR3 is CATRPGNYNEQFF. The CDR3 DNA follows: TGTGCCACCCGCCCCGGGAACTACAATGAGCAGTTCTTC. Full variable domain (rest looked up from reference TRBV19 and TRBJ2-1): DGGITQSPKYLFRKEGQNVTLSCEQNLNHDAMYWYRQDPGQGLRLIYYSQIVNDFQKGDIAEGYSVSREKKESFPLTVTSAQKNPTAFYLCATRPGNYNEQFFGPGTRLTVL.

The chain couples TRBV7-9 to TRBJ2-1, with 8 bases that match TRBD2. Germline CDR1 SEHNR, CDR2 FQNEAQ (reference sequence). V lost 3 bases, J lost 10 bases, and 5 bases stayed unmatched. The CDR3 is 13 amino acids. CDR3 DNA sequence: TGTGCCAGCAGCTTGGGTTTAGCGGGAGAGCAGTTCTTC. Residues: CASSLGLAGEQFF.

CDR3 nucleotide sequence: TGTGCCAGCAGCGTAGCTTCCGCGGGGAACTATGGCTACACCTTC. Translating gives CASSVASAGNYGYTF. The chain recombines TRBV9 with TRBJ1-2; D gene unclear. The V end was cut by 0 bases, the J end by 2 bases, with 11 bases between. Per germline, CDR1 SGDLS and CDR2 YYNGEE. This CDR3 comprises 15 residues.